These 19 T cell receptor beta chains share one sample of origin, sequenced in a study of human T cells and chemical hapten exposure. Noted time point: patch test 2, 6 weeks after DPC sensitization. Treatment: therapeutic diphenylcyclopropenone sensitization with weekly scalp DPC. TCRdb re-analysed the RACE reads in MiXCR, keeping a single row per CDR3 protein. The sample lists about 140,000 distinct CDR3 sequences, about 11% occurring once. The sequencing used whole blood, collected in connection with sensitization to the hapten diphenylcyclopropenone (DPC). These receptor sequences come from a woman in her forties or fifties with alopecia areata. Some clones in this sample may be carry-over from other donors' samples.

This clonotype has just a few counts. The V and J genes are TRBV29-1 and TRBJ2-5; no reliable D call. Trimming removed 4 bases at V and 5 bases at J, with 11 bases between. This CDR3 is built from 12 residues. CDR1 is SQVTM, CDR2 ANQGSEA, per germline. The CDR3 sequence: CSVVSARETQYF. Written as DNA, the CDR3 is TGCAGCGTTGTAAGTGCTCGGGAGACCCAGTACTTC.

The V gene is TRBV29-1, the J gene TRBJ2-1; 8 bases match TRBD1. Germline V gene lookup returns CDR1 SQVTM and CDR2 ANQGSEA. The ends lost 4 bases at V and 4 bases at J; junction bases unmatched: 30. The CDR3 length is 22 residues. The CDR3 DNA follows: TGCAGCGTTGGTTCCCTCAAATCCGGAGGCCCACGAGGCAGGGGGCTATACAATGAGCAGTTCTTC. This translates into CSVGSLKSGGPRGRGLYNEQFF.

A few counts support this clonotype. This chain uses TRBV30 with TRBJ2-7, with unresolved D. Trimming pared 3 bases from V and 0 bases from J, leaving 15 bases between. The CDR3 is made up of 15 amino acids. CDR1 and CDR2 (germline): GTSNPN, SVGIG (reference sequence). The CDR3, as DNA: TGTGCCTGGAGCCGATTAGACCGCATCTCCTACGAGCAGTACTTC. It encodes CAWSRLDRISYEQYF.

This clonotype was detected ten times or more. V usage is TRBV24-1 and J usage is TRBJ2-3; TRBD1 matches at 8 bases. V lost 2 bases to trimming and J lost 4 bases; unmatched junction nucleotides: 4. This CDR3 is 15 amino acids long. CDR1 is KGHDR and CDR2 is SFDVKD in the germline V gene. CDR3 DNA sequence: TGTGCCACCAGTGATTCCAGGGGGCGCTCAGATACGCAGTATTTT. This translates into CATSDSRGRSDTQYF.

Only a few counts were recorded for this clonotype. This chain joins TRBV7-3 and TRBJ2-1; D not resolved. The CDR3 runs 13 residues. Trimming took 1 base from V and 6 from J, leaving 7 bases between them. Per the germline V gene, CDR1 is SGHTA and CDR2 is FQGTGA. The CDR3 region has the DNA TGTGCCAGCAGCTTAAATAGGATCAATGAGCAGTTCTTC. This translates into CASSLNRINEQFF. Full variable domain (outside the CDR3, taken from reference TRBV7-3 and TRBJ2-1): GAGVSQTPSNKVTEKGKYVELRCDPISGHTALYWYRQSLGQGPEFLIYFQGTGAADDSGLPNDRFFAVRPEGSVSTLKIQRTERGDSAVYLCASSLNRINEQFFGPGTRLTVL.

J is TRBJ2-7 and V is TRBV6-6, with TRBD2 as a possible D gene (6 bases). Germline lookup yields CDR1 MNHNY and CDR2 SVGAGI (reference sequence). V lost 5 bases, J lost 0 bases, and 14 bases lay in between. The CDR3 extends over 15 amino acids. The DNA for the CDR3 is TGTGCCAGCAGTACCGCCATCGGGAGCTCCTACGAGCAGTACTTC. It encodes CASSTAIGSSYEQYF.

The chain couples TRBV4-1 to TRBJ2-1, with TRBD2 identical over 8 bases. V was pared by 5 bases and J by 5 bases, with 14 bases of the junction left unmatched. The germline V gene has CDR1 MGHRA and CDR2 YSYEKL. The CDR3 length is 17 residues. Here the CDR3 reads CASSLNSGSGSHNEQFF. CDR3 nucleotides: TGCGCCAGCAGCTTAAATTCGGGCAGCGGGAGCCACAATGAGCAGTTCTTC.

The J gene is TRBJ1-4, the V gene TRBV27; no reliable D call. CDR3 length: 16 amino acids. Trimming left V 3 bases short and J 3 bases short, with 14 bases between. Germline V lookup: CDR1 MNHEY, CDR2 SMNVEV (reference sequence). Here the CDR3 DNA reads TGTGCCAGCAGTTTTTCCGACGGACTGCCTAATGAAAAACTGTTTTTT. It codes for CASSFSDGLPNEKLFF.

The sample holds a few counts of this clonotype. The V gene is TRBV6-6, the J gene TRBJ1-5, with 9 bases identical to TRBD1. The CDR3 has 15 residues. Germline V CDR1 and CDR2: MNHNY, SVGAGI (reference sequence). Unmatched junction bases numbered 6, after V lost 4 bases and J lost 5 bases. The CDR3 DNA reads as TGTGCCAGCAGTTTTGACAGGGGGGGCTATCAGCCCCAGCATTTT. This sequence encodes CASSFDRGGYQPQHF.

The J gene is TRBJ2-1, the V gene TRBV20-1; D remains unclear. Trimming took 1 base from V and 3 from J, leaving 4 bases between them. CDR3 length: 12 residues. Germline V gene sequence: CDR1 DFQATT, CDR2 SNEGSKA (reference sequence). The CDR3 reads CSARGGYNEQFF. As DNA, the CDR3 is TGCAGTGCTAGAGGGGGCTACAATGAGCAGTTCTTC.

This clonotype turned up a few times. This chain uses TRBV7-9 with TRBJ2-7; 12 positions match TRBD2. With V trimmed by 4 bases and J by 5 bases, 3 bases remained unmatched. This CDR3 comprises 14 residues. Germline V gene data show CDR1 as SEHNR and CDR2 as FQNEAQ (reference sequence). The CDR3 region has the DNA TGTGCCAGCAGCTCTAGCGGGAGGGCCCACGAGCAGTACTTC. This sequence encodes CASSSSGRAHEQYF.

The chain couples TRBV2 to TRBJ1-2; no firm D call. The CDR3 covers 12 residues. Germline V gene data show CDR1 as SNHLY and CDR2 as FYNNEI. The germline V and J ends were trimmed by 7 bases and 8 bases, with 14 bases remaining between them. In DNA, the CDR3 is TGTGCCAGCACCGCCGCAGGAGGCGGCTACACCTTC. It translates to CASTAAGGGYTF.

This clonotype was observed a handful of times. CDR3 sequence: CSVDSAGPHYEQYF. CDR3 sequence (DNA): TGCAGCGTTGATTCGGCAGGGCCCCACTACGAGCAGTACTTC. The chain employs TRBV29-1 and TRBJ2-7; possibly TRBD1 for D (5 bases). Trimming left V 3 bases short and J 3 bases short, with 15 bases between. The CDR3 is 14 residues long. Germline lookup yields CDR1 SQVTM and CDR2 ANQGSEA.

This clonotype occurred many times. The chain links TRBV30 to TRBJ1-5, with D possibly TRBD1 on 6 matching bases. Germline assignment: CDR1 GTSNPN and CDR2 SVGIG (reference sequence). CDR3 length equals 13 residues. Trimming stripped 4 bases from V and 4 bases from J, with 11 bases between. CDR3 in DNA: TGTGCCTGGACCGGGGGCGGGAATCAGCCCCAGCATTTT. It yields the protein CAWTGGGNQPQHF.

This clonotype has a count of ten or more. The chain employs TRBV10-1 and TRBJ2-7, with D tentatively TRBD1 (5 bases). The ends were cut back, 2 bases at V and 2 bases at J, with 16 bases in the middle. Per the germline V gene, CDR1 is WNHNN and CDR2 is SYGVQD (reference sequence). CDR3 length: 16 residues. The CDR3 DNA reads TGCGCCAGCAGTGAGGCAAAGGGGCGACCGCCCTACGAGCAGTACTTC. Protein product: CASSEAKGRPPYEQYF.

This clonotype was seen more than once but under ten times. This may come from a read error, since a much larger clone is one base off. The V and J genes are TRBV10-3 and TRBJ2-3; the match to TRBD2 covers 8 bases. CDR3 size: 16 residues. The germline CDR1 and CDR2 sequences are ENHRY and SYGVKD. V lost 2 bases and J lost 2; bases outside the gene matches: 6. As DNA, the CDR3 is TGTGCCATCAGTGAGCCGACTAGCGCCACCACAGATACGCAGTATTTT. Encoded protein: CAISEPTSATTDTQYF.

Ten or more counts support this clonotype. This chain joins TRBV20-1 and TRBJ2-7; 8 bases fit TRBD1. With 4 bases clipped from V and 2 bases from J, the junction kept 7 bases outside the gene matches. Germline V gives CDR1 DFQATT, CDR2 SNEGSKA (reference sequence). The CDR3 covers 14 residues. The CDR3, as DNA: TGCAGTGCTACCTCGGGACAGGTGGCCTACGAGCAGTACTTC. Translation: CSATSGQVAYEQYF.

The sample holds many counts of this clonotype. The rearrangement uses TRBV5-4 and TRBJ2-1, with 10 bases aligning to TRBD2. Germline V CDR1 and CDR2: SGHNT, YYREEE (reference sequence). V dropped 4 bases and J dropped 7; count of bases not matched to a gene: 8. The CDR3 contains 15 residues. Here the CDR3 reads CASSLAGVLGNEQFF. CDR3 nucleotide sequence: TGTGCCAGCAGCCTAGCGGGAGTCTTAGGTAATGAGCAGTTCTTC. Full variable domain (outside the CDR3, taken from reference TRBV5-4 and TRBJ2-1): ETGVTQSPTHLIKTRGQQVTLRCSSQSGHNTVSWYQQALGQGPQFIFQYYREEENGRGNFPPRFSGLQFPNYSSELNVNALELDDSALYLCASSLAGVLGNEQFFGPGTRLTVL.

This clonotype was seen only a few times. The CDR3 loop reads CSVLPGGTGRYEQYF. The CDR3 nucleotides are TGCAGCGTCCTCCCGGGGGGGACAGGACGTTACGAGCAGTACTTC. The gene calls are TRBV29-1 and TRBJ2-7; possibly TRBD1 or TRBD2 for D (8 bases each). The CDR3 spans 15 residues. V dropped 6 bases and J dropped 4 bases, with 22 bases sitting between them. In germline, CDR1 is SQVTM, CDR2 ANQGSEA.